This T cell receptor (beta chain) was sequenced during a study of regulatory T cells in long-lasting Graves disease. Germline lookup yields CDR1 MGHRA and CDR2 YSYEKL. J lost 4 bases, V lost 5 bases, and 5 bases had no gene match. The CDR3 has 15 residues. For TCR beta, libraries came from iRepertoire HTBI primers and Arm-PCR of CDR3 regions. TCRdb recomputed calls from the multiplex PCR reads with MiXCR, one row per CDR3 protein. The repertoire holds 350,000 to 450,000 distinct CDR3 sequences, with approximately 23% as singletons. Noted time point: persistent/refractory GD, antithyroid drugs over 5 years with positive TRAb. Generation of the TCR library employed RNA extracted from PBMCs.

The receptor was derived from a woman in her forties with Graves disease. Sequenced material: peripheral blood mononuclear cells (PBMCs), taken when the disease was refractory, from a patient treated with antithyroid drugs. V gene TRBV4-1 combines with J gene TRBJ2-5; the match to TRBD2 covers 12 bases. DNA for the CDR3: TGCGCCAGCAGCTTCCGACTAGCGGGAGTAGAGACCCAGTACTTC. This sequence encodes CASSFRLAGVETQYF.